Following are 7 T cell receptor beta chains from one sample sequenced in a study of graft-versus-host responses after intestinal transplantation. The assay was immunoSEQ multiplex PCR, and TCRdb's table has in-frame clones only and misses some. The sample contains over 15,000 clones, 74% of which appear only once. The graft tissue was processed, and this released both intraepithelial and lamina propria lymphocytes. The specimen was ileum tissue, collected 14 days after transplant. The receptor source for this set is a human patient who received an intestinal transplant, so some T cells may come from the graft donor.

V is TRBV10-1 and J is TRBJ2-5; 7 nucleotides line up with TRBD1. The trim removed 7 bases at V and 5 bases at J, leaving 1 base unmatched. The CDR3 extends over 11 amino acids. Per germline, CDR1 WNHNN and CDR2 SYGVQD (reference sequence). The CDR3 bases are TGCGCCAGCAAGGACAGGGAGACCCAGTACTTC. Protein sequence: CASKDRETQYF.

This clone was seen more than once but under ten times. The rearrangement joins TRBV10-2 to TRBJ1-2, with TRBD1 as a possible D gene (6 bases). The germline V gene encodes CDR1 WSHSY and CDR2 SAAADI. There are 16 residues in the CDR3. V lost 2 bases to trimming and J lost 8 bases, with 21 bases between them. The CDR3 DNA follows: TGCGCCAGCAGTGAGCCGGCACAGCGCCCCAGGGGAGGCTACACCTTC. This gives the protein CASSEPAQRPRGGYTF.

The V and J genes are TRBV19 and TRBJ1-1; 7 positions agree with TRBD1. Germline CDR1 LNHDA, CDR2 SQIVND (reference sequence). This CDR3 is 15 amino acids long. The V gene end was trimmed by 3 bases and the J gene end by 1 base; junction bases not matched to a gene: 5. DNA for the CDR3: TGTGCCAGTAGTATCAGGGACAGCTCGAACACTGAAGCTTTCTTT. Its translation is CASSIRDSSNTEAFF.

In the case of this clone: Distinct nucleotide sequences in the sample also encode this CDR3. This chain connects TRBV19 to TRBJ2-1; 8 positions agree with TRBD1. V lost 8 bases, J lost 0 bases, and 3 bases stayed unmatched. This CDR3 spans 14 amino acids. Germline CDR1 LNHDA, CDR2 SQIVND (reference sequence). The CDR3 coding sequence is TGTGCCAGTGGTGGACAGGGCTCCTACAATGAGCAGTTCTTC. Translated: CASGGQGSYNEQFF.

CDR3 coding DNA: TGTGCCAGCAGCACAAGGGTAGGGGGAGCGAACACCGGGGAGCTGTTTTTT. This sequence encodes CASSTRVGGANTGELFF. This chain joins TRBV7-9 and TRBJ2-2; maybe TRBD1 (6 bases). The CDR3 is 17 amino acids. Germline V CDR1 and CDR2: SEHNR, FQNEAQ (reference sequence). V shed 5 bases and J shed 0 bases, with 16 bases lying between them. Filled out from reference TRBV7-9 and TRBJ2-2, the complete variable domain reads DTGVSQNPRHKITKRGQNVTFRCDPISEHNRLYWYRQTLGQGPEFLTYFQNEAQLEKSRLLSDRFSAERPKGSFSTLEIQRTEQGDSAMYLCASSTRVGGANTGELFFGEGSRLTVL.

Details on this clone: The conserved phenylalanine or tryptophan normally closing the CDR3 is absent here, so this likely arose from a read error. The genes are TRBV5-6 and TRBJ2-7; 7 bases are shared with TRBD1. Germline V gene lookup returns CDR1 SGHDT and CDR2 YYEEEE. Trimming cost V 4 bases and J 2 bases; bases outside gene matches: 9. CDR3 size: 15 residues. CDR3 in DNA: TGTGCCAGCAGCCGCCGGGACAGCCGACCCTACGAGCAGTACTCC. This gives the protein CASSRRDSRPYEQYS.

The V and J genes are TRBV7-6 and TRBJ2-5; 13 nucleotides agree with TRBD2. The V and J ends lost 0 bases and 5 bases, in that order; junction bases with no gene match: 6. Germline lookup yields CDR1 SGHVS and CDR2 FNYEAQ. There are 17 residues in the CDR3. The CDR3 loop is CASSLANGLAGDETQYF. CDR3 bases: TGTGCCAGCAGCTTAGCGAATGGACTAGCGGGAGATGAGACCCAGTACTTC.